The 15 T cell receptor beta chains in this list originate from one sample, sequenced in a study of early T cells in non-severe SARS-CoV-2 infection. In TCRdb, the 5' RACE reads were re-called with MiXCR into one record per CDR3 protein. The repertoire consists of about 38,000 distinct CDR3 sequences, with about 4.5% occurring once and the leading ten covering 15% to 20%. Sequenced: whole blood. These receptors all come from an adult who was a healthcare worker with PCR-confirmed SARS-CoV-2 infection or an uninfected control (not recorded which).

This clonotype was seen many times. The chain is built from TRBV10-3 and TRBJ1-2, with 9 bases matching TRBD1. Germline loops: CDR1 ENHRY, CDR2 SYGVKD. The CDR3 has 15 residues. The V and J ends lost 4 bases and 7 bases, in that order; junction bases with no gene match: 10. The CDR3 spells CAISAYDRGTSGYTF. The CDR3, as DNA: TGTGCCATCAGTGCATATGACAGGGGGACCTCTGGCTACACCTTC.

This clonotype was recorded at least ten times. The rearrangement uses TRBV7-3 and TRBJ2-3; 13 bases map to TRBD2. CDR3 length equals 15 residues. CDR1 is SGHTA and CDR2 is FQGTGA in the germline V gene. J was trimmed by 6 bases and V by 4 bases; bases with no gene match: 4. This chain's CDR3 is CASSSTSGGTDTQYF. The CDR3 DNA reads TGTGCCAGCAGCTCGACTAGCGGGGGGACCGATACGCAGTATTTT. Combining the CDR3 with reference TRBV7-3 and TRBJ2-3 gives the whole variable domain GAGVSQTPSNKVTEKGKYVELRCDPISGHTALYWYRQSLGQGPEFLIYFQGTGAADDSGLPNDRFFAVRPEGSVSTLKIQRTERGDSAVYLCASSSTSGGTDTQYFGPGTRLTVL.

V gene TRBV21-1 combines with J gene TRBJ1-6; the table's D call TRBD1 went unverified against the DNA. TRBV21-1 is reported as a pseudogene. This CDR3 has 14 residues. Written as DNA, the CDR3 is TGTGCCAGTCATCGTACGGGGGGTTATTCACCCCTCCACTTT. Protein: CASHRTGGYSPLHF.

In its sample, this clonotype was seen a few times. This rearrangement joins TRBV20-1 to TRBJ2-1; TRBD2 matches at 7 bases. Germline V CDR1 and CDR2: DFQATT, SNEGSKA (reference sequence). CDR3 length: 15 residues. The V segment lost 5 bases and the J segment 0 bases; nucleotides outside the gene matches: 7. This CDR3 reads CSAPVGGSSYNEQFF. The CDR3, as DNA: TGCAGTGCTCCCGTCGGGGGGAGCTCCTACAATGAGCAGTTCTTC.

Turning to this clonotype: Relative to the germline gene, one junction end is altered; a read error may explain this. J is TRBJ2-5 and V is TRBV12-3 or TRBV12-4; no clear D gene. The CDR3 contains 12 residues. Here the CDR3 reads CAGSSGRATQYF. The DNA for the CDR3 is TGTGCCGGCAGTTCCGGACGGGCGACCCAGTACTTC.

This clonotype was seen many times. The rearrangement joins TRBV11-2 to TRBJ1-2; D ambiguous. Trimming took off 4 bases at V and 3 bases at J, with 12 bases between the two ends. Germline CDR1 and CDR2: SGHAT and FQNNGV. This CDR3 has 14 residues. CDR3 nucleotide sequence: TGTGCCAGCAGCTACCGACGGTTGGACTATGGCTACACCTTC. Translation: CASSYRRLDYGYTF.

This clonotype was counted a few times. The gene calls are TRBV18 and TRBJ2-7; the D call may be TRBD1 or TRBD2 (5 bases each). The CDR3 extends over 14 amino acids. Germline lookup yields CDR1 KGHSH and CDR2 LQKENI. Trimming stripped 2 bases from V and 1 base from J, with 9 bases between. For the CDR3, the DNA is TGTGCCAGCTCACCAGGGACGGGGTCCTACGAGCAGTACTTC. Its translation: CASSPGTGSYEQYF.

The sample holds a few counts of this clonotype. The DNA of the CDR3 is TGCGCCAGCAGCCCCCCCCAGGGCGGGAACACTGAAGCTTTCTTT. Amino acids: CASSPPQGGNTEAFF. The chain carries TRBV5-1 and TRBJ1-1; tentatively, D is TRBD1 (5 bases). The V end was cut by 4 bases, the J end by 1 base, with 14 bases between. Germline lookup yields CDR1 SGHRS and CDR2 YFSETQ. The CDR3 spans 15 residues.

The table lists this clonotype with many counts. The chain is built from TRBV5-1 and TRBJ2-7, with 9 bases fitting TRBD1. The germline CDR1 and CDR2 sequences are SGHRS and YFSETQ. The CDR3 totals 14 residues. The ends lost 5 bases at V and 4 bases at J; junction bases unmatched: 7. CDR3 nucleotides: TGCGCCAGCAGAACCGGGACAGGGTCTTACGAGCAGTACTTC. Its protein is CASRTGTGSYEQYF.

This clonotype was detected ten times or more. CDR3 residues: CASSSSGTSQETQYF. The CDR3 DNA follows: TGTGCCAGCAGCTCCTCCGGGACCTCCCAAGAGACCCAGTACTTC. The V gene is TRBV7-9, the J gene TRBJ2-5; either TRBD1 or TRBD2 may fit D (5 bases each). CDR1 and CDR2 from the germline V gene are SEHNR and FQNEAQ (reference sequence). V was pared by 4 bases and J by 1 base, with 13 bases between. CDR3 length: 15 amino acids.

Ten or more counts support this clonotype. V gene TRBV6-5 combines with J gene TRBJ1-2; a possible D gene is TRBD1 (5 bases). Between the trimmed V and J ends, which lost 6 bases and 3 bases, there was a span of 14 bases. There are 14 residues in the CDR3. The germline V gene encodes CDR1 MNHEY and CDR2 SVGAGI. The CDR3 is CASRPIDRDYGYTF. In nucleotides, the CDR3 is TGTGCCAGCAGACCCATCGACAGAGACTATGGCTACACCTTC.

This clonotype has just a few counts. CDR3 amino acids: CASSTTRARAQPQHF. The DNA for the CDR3 is TGTGCCAGTAGTACTACCAGGGCGAGGGCGCAGCCCCAGCATTTT. The J gene is TRBJ1-5, the V gene TRBV19, with D possibly being TRBD1 (5 bases). Between the trimmed V and J ends, which lost 4 bases and 7 bases, there was a span of 17 bases. The CDR3 contains 15 residues. Germline loops: CDR1 LNHDA, CDR2 SQIVND (reference sequence).

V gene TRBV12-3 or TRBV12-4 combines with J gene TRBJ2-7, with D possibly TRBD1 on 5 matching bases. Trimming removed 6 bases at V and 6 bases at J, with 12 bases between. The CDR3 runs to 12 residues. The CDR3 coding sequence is TGTGCCAGCAGCCGTCAGGGTGGCGAGCAGTACTTC. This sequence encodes CASSRQGGEQYF.

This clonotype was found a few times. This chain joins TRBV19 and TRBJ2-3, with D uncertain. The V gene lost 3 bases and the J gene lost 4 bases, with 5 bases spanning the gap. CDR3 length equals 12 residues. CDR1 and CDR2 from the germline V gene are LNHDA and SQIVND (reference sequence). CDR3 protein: CASSISADTQYF. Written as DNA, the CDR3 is TGTGCCAGTAGTATCTCGGCAGATACGCAGTATTTT.

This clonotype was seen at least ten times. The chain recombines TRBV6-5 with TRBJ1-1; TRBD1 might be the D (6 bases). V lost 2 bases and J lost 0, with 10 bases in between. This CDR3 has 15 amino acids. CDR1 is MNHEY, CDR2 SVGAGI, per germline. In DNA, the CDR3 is TGTGCCAGCAGTTACCAGGGGACCTTGAACACTGAAGCTTTCTTT. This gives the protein CASSYQGTLNTEAFF.